A selection of T cell receptor beta chains follows, all from one sample in a study of control samples from healthy donors and cancer patients. TCRdb's table, derived via immunoSEQ multiplex PCR, lists solely in-frame clones and lacks some. Among 150,000 to 200,000 clones, approximately 90% were seen once, and the ten largest hold about 12%. Source material: blood. The receptors here all came from a man under 40 in good health. The CDR3 runs from the conserved cysteine through the conserved F or W. The order of the fields is V gene, J gene, CDR3 protein.

TRBV9	TRBJ2-3	CASKRGRGTSGTSTDTQYF
TRBV29-1	TRBJ1-2	CSVEEVGRRLNYGYTF
TRBV6-4	TRBJ2-1	CASSLTSGSLVEQFF
TRBV9	TRBJ1-1	CASSAQVGTEAFF
TRBV20-1	TRBJ2-4	CSASIRELAKNIQYF
TRBV6-1	TRBJ2-7	CASSEGGGNAYEQYF
TRBV24-1	TRBJ2-4	CATRGEGGPKNIQYF
TRBV28	TRBJ1-5	CASSFSRGLNQPQHF
TRBV3-1/TRBV3-2	TRBJ1-1	CASSQPPEAFF
TRBV7-8	TRBJ2-1	CASSLIDEQFF
TRBV27	TRBJ1-1	CASSPQVGKAFF
TRBV6-2/TRBV6-3	TRBJ2-1	CASSMDSLNEQFF
TRBV28	TRBJ1-5	CASRAGTHPQNQPQHF
TRBV10-3	TRBJ1-6	CAISGHLSPLHF
TRBV19	TRBJ2-3	CASSTLDRVADTQYF
TRBV6-4	TRBJ2-1	CASSDSPGVDEQFF
TRBV20-1	TRBJ2-1	CSALRGIEQFF
TRBV7-9	TRBJ1-5	CASSLERAGEPQHF
TRBV9	TRBJ2-1	CASSPAGGPYNEQFF
TRBV28	TRBJ2-2	CASSGGGLPTGELFF